Each of the 31 T cell receptor beta chains below was sequenced from the same sample in a study of beta chain features in type 1 diabetes. Findings and limits, study-wide: When Type 1 diabetes patients were examined, their TCRB CDR3s proved moderately but significantly shorter in all four CD4+ subsets.

For these TCRs, the target antigens are not known. The authors reverse transcribed all of the isolated RNA, so sequencing captured expressed TCRB transcripts. Clones were sequenced by immunoSEQ multiplex PCR, and TCRdb holds only the in-frame ones, with some missing. The sample includes about 400,000 clones, roughly 12% of them seen just once. Specimen: naive CD4+ T cells from blood. Receptors originate from a woman aged 18-29 years with type 1 diabetes.

This chain links TRBV30 with TRBJ2-1; 9 nucleotides agree with TRBD2. Germline loops: CDR1 GTSNPN, CDR2 SVGIG (reference sequence). J was trimmed by 3 bases and V by 7 bases; bases with no gene match: 4. The CDR3 is 13 residues long. The CDR3 DNA follows: TGTGCCTTAGTAGCGGGAGTCTACAATGAGCAGTTCTTC. This sequence encodes CALVAGVYNEQFF.

This clone was detected a few times. V usage is TRBV14 and J usage is TRBJ2-7; a possible D gene is TRBD2 (5 bases). CDR3 length equals 14 residues. From germline, CDR1 is SGHDN and CDR2 FVKESK. The V and J ends lost 1 base and 9 bases respectively, with 16 bases between them. The CDR3 protein is CASSQGVLLRGQYF. CDR3 nucleotide sequence: TGTGCCAGCAGCCAAGGTGTCCTACTACGGGGGCAGTACTTC. Full variable domain (rest looked up from reference TRBV14 and TRBJ2-7): EAGVTQFPSHSVIEKGQTVTLRCDPISGHDNLYWYRRVMGKEIKFLLHFVKESKQDESGMPNNRFLAERTGGTYSTLKVQPAELEDSGVYFCASSQGVLLRGQYFGPGTRLTVT.

The chain joins TRBV5-4 to TRBJ2-5; 13 nucleotides agree with TRBD2. With V trimmed by 4 bases and J by 2 bases, 5 bases remained unmatched. Germline CDR1 SGHNT, CDR2 YYREEE (reference sequence). The CDR3 is 16 residues long. The CDR3 protein is CASSMGGLAGQETQYF. The CDR3 DNA reads as TGTGCCAGCAGCATGGGGGGACTAGCGGGACAAGAGACCCAGTACTTC. Full variable domain (remainder filled in from reference TRBV5-4 and TRBJ2-5): ETGVTQSPTHLIKTRGQQVTLRCSSQSGHNTVSWYQQALGQGPQFIFQYYREEENGRGNFPPRFSGLQFPNYSSELNVNALELDDSALYLCASSMGGLAGQETQYFGPGTRLLVL.

V is TRBV5-1 and J is TRBJ1-2; 7 positions agree with TRBD1. The CDR3 loop spans 13 amino acids. Germline trimming cut 5 bases from V and 4 bases from J; bases unmatched to any gene: 5. The germline CDR1 and CDR2 sequences are SGHRS and YFSETQ. Here the CDR3 DNA reads TGCGCCAGCAGGGACCAGGGGGTCTATGGCTACACCTTC. The encoded protein is CASRDQGVYGYTF. Drawing the rest from reference TRBV5-1 and TRBJ1-2, the complete variable domain is KAGVTQTPRYLIKTRGQQVTLSCSPISGHRSVSWYQQTPGQGLQFLFEYFSETQRNKGNFPGRFSGRQFSNSRSEMNVSTLELGDSALYLCASRDQGVYGYTFGSGTRLTVV.

The rearrangement joins TRBV29-1 to TRBJ2-1, with 7 positions matching TRBD2. Germline V gene lookup returns CDR1 SQVTM and CDR2 ANQGSEA. The CDR3 runs 14 residues. J was trimmed by 7 bases and V by 5 bases; bases with no gene match: 11. The CDR3 DNA is TGCAGCGTTCGTTCGAGACTAGCTGAAAATGAGCAGTTCTTC. Translated, it gives CSVRSRLAENEQFF.

Regarding this clone: The sample holds other DNA sequences that translate to the same CDR3. V gene TRBV27 combines with J gene TRBJ2-5, with a possible D match to TRBD2 (5 bases). This CDR3 region has 13 residues. The germline V gene encodes CDR1 MNHEY and CDR2 SMNVEV (reference sequence). Trimming took off 2 bases at V and 2 bases at J, with 6 bases between the two ends. In nucleotides, the CDR3 is TGTGCCAGCAGTTTACGGGGTCAAGAGACCCAGTACTTC. This sequence encodes CASSLRGQETQYF.

This sequence joins TRBV12-5 and TRBJ1-1; D ambiguous. The germline gives CDR1 LGHNT, CDR2 FRNRAP. The V end was cut by 6 bases, the J end by 0 bases, with 11 bases between. The CDR3 totals 14 residues. CDR3 region: CASGNSYMNTEAFF. In DNA, the CDR3 is TGTGCTAGTGGGAACAGCTACATGAACACTGAAGCTTTCTTT.

The rearrangement uses TRBV7-2 and TRBJ2-1, with 10 bases aligning to TRBD2. Germline CDR1 is SGHTA and CDR2 is FQGNSA. V was clipped by 3 bases and J by 8 bases; unmatched bases: 10. This CDR3 is 16 amino acids long. The CDR3: CASSLTSGPQQDEQFF. CDR3 nucleotide sequence: TGTGCCAGCAGCTTGACTAGCGGGCCCCAACAGGATGAGCAGTTCTTC.

This clone has just a few counts. The rearrangement uses TRBV20-1 and TRBJ2-1; no clear D gene. Germline V CDR1 and CDR2: DFQATT, SNEGSKA (reference sequence). The CDR3 runs 11 residues. V dropped 6 bases and J dropped 4 bases, with 7 bases sitting between them. The CDR3 loop reads CSAMEYNEQFF. The CDR3 nucleotides read TGCAGTGCCATGGAGTACAATGAGCAGTTCTTC.

As regards this clone: The same CDR3 is also encoded by other DNA sequences in this sample. This sequence joins TRBV18 and TRBJ2-5; D is possibly TRBD2 (6 bases). Trimming stripped 3 bases from V and 5 bases from J, with 10 bases between. Germline V gene lookup returns CDR1 KGHSH and CDR2 LQKENI. The CDR3 contains 13 residues. This CDR3 reads CASSPGGPETQYF. Here the CDR3 DNA reads TGTGCCAGCTCACCCGGGGGTCCCGAGACCCAGTACTTC.

This rearrangement joins TRBV5-4 to TRBJ2-3; 10 nucleotides agree with TRBD2. The CDR3 has 16 amino acids. The V gene end was trimmed by 4 bases and the J gene end by 5 bases; junction bases not matched to a gene: 10. Germline loops: CDR1 SGHNT, CDR2 YYREEE (reference sequence). CDR3 nucleotides: TGTGCCAGCAGCAGGAGGACTAGCGGACTCTTAGATACGCAGTATTTT. It yields the protein CASSRRTSGLLDTQYF.

The chain links TRBV28 to TRBJ2-3; a weak D match, TRBD1 (5 bases). The ends were cut back, 6 bases at V and 6 bases at J, with 13 bases in the middle. Germline lookup yields CDR1 MDHEN and CDR2 SYDVKM. This CDR3 is 13 amino acids long. CDR3 coding DNA: TGTGCCAGCAGCCTCACAGGAAGGGATACGCAGTATTTT. The encoded protein is CASSLTGRDTQYF.

As for this clone: Other nucleotide sequences from this sample produce the same CDR3. The chain uses TRBV29-1 and TRBJ1-2; no firm D call. CDR1 is SQVTM, CDR2 ANQGSEA, per germline. This CDR3 spans 12 amino acids. V lost 4 bases and J lost 4, with 10 bases in between. CDR3 nucleotides: TGCAGCGTTGGTGGCAGTTCCTATGGCTACACCTTC. Its translation: CSVGGSSYGYTF.

This clone was counted between two and nine times. The chain recombines TRBV7-9 with TRBJ2-7; 11 bases map to TRBD2. This CDR3 region has 15 residues. Germline loops: CDR1 SEHNR, CDR2 FQNEAQ (reference sequence). V lost 4 bases and J lost 3; bases outside the gene matches: 5. The CDR3, as DNA: TGTGCCAGCAGCTGGGGACTAGCGGCCGACTACGAGCAGTACTTC. Its protein product is CASSWGLAADYEQYF.

The CDR3 coding sequence is TGCGCCAGCAGCTTGGATTTAGGAGGCGGCGAGACCCAGTACTTC. This sequence encodes CASSLDLGGGETQYF. The V call is TRBV5-1, the J call TRBJ2-5; possible D gene TRBD2, 5 bases. Germline V gene sequence: CDR1 SGHRS, CDR2 YFSETQ. With 0 bases removed from V and 5 bases from J, the gap between germline ends came to 14 bases. CDR3 length equals 15 residues.

In this sample, this clone turned up a few times. The chain combines TRBV18 with TRBJ1-1; 10 bases are shared with TRBD1. With V trimmed by 2 bases and J by 4 bases, 7 bases remained unmatched. The CDR3 covers 16 residues. Germline V gene data show CDR1 as KGHSH and CDR2 as LQKENI. The CDR3 DNA sequence: TGTGCCAGCTCACCAGCAGGACAGGGGGTAGTCACTGAAGCTTTCTTT. Translated, it gives CASSPAGQGVVTEAFF. Combining the CDR3 with reference TRBV18 and TRBJ1-1 gives the whole variable domain NAGVMQNPRHLVRRRGQEARLRCSPMKGHSHVYWYRQLPEEGLKFMVYLQKENIIDESGMPKERFSAEFPKEGPSILRIQQVVRGDSAAYFCASSPAGQGVVTEAFFGQGTRLTVV.

This clone was seen only a few times. V gene TRBV21-1 combines with J gene TRBJ2-7; TRBD1 is the table's D call, not checked against the DNA. TRBV21-1 has pseudogene status. The CDR3 spans 17 residues. The CDR3 loop is CASSPLARTGEERSDIF. The CDR3 DNA reads TGTGCCAGCAGCCCATTAGCAAGGACAGGGGAAGAGAGGTCGGATATCTTC.

This clone was detected only a few times. The chain uses TRBV11-1 and TRBJ2-1; D is uncertain. The V end lost 2 bases, the J end lost 0 bases, and 8 bases lay between the germline ends. The CDR3 covers 15 residues. CDR1 is SGHAT, CDR2 FQDESV, per germline (reference sequence). The CDR3 DNA reads TGTGCCAGCAGCTTAACTTCACCCTCCTACAATGAGCAGTTCTTC. This sequence encodes CASSLTSPSYNEQFF.

The CDR3 DNA reads TGTGCCAGCAGGACCCTCTCTAGCGGGACCTACGAGCAGTACTTC. Translating it yields CASRTLSSGTYEQYF. V gene TRBV6-5 combines with J gene TRBJ2-7, with TRBD2 identical over 9 bases. Germline CDR1 is MNHEY and CDR2 is SVGAGI. After removal of 6 bases from V and 2 bases from J, the junction contained 8 bases not matched to a gene. This CDR3 has 15 residues.

The chain joins TRBV4-3 to TRBJ2-5, with TRBD2 matching over 7 bases. There are 14 residues in the CDR3. V lost 0 bases, J lost 11 bases, and 9 bases stayed unmatched. CDR1 and CDR2 from the germline V gene are LGHNA and YSLEER. The CDR3 DNA reads as TGCGCCAGCAGCCAAGAGGAGGGAGGGGAGGCGCAGTACTTC. Protein sequence: CASSQEEGGEAQYF.

J is TRBJ1-1 and V is TRBV6-4, with unresolved D. This CDR3 contains 13 residues. In germline, CDR1 is MRHNA, CDR2 SNTAGT. V lost 4 bases to trimming and J lost 0 bases, with 6 bases between them. CDR3 protein: CASSGEMNTEAFF. The CDR3 nucleotides are TGTGCCAGCAGTGGAGAGATGAACACTGAAGCTTTCTTT.

The rearrangement links TRBV5-1 to TRBJ2-3; possibly TRBD2 for D (5 bases). Germline V gene lookup returns CDR1 SGHRS and CDR2 YFSETQ. This CDR3 has 14 residues. The ends were cut back, 4 bases at V and 6 bases at J, with 15 bases in the middle. CDR3 sequence reads: CASSQGDRGDTQYF. CDR3 DNA sequence: TGCGCCAGCAGCCAAGGAGACCGAGGGGATACGCAGTATTTT.

The chain employs TRBV28 and TRBJ1-5; TRBD1 matches 7 bases. CDR3 length: 15 amino acids. The V gene's germline CDR1 is MDHEN and CDR2 SYDVKM. Losses at the gene ends were 5 bases for V and 0 bases for J; bases not matched to a gene: 4. The CDR3 reads CASSTTGNSNQPQHF. CDR3 DNA: TGTGCCAGCAGTACGACAGGGAATAGCAATCAGCCCCAGCATTTT. Based on the CDR3 plus reference TRBV28 and TRBJ1-5, the full variable domain is DVKVTQSSRYLVKRTGEKVFLECVQDMDHENMFWYRQDPGLGLRLIYFSYDVKMKEKGDIPEGYSVSREKKERFSLILESASTNQTSMYLCASSTTGNSNQPQHFGDGTRLSIL.

V and J are TRBV5-8 and TRBJ1-4, with D tentatively TRBD1 (6 bases). The germline gives CDR1 SGHTS, CDR2 YDEGEE. CDR3 length: 14 amino acids. V gave up 2 bases and J gave up 8 bases, with 13 bases separating them. The CDR3 DNA sequence: TGTGCCAGCAGCTTTGGAGACAGGACCGAAAAACTGTTTTTT. It codes for CASSFGDRTEKLFF.

The rearrangement joins TRBV6-6 to TRBJ1-4; D unresolved. Germline CDR1 reads MNHNY; CDR2 reads SVGAGI (reference sequence). Trimming removed 8 bases from V and 8 bases from J, with 12 bases in between. The CDR3 runs 12 residues. The CDR3 DNA reads as TGTGCCAGCGGTGTAGCTTTCGAAAAACTGTTTTTT. It specifies CASGVAFEKLFF.

This clone was seen only a few times. The chain employs TRBV19 and TRBJ1-5, with D possibly matching TRBD1 (6 bases). This CDR3 has 14 amino acids. Germline V gene sequence: CDR1 LNHDA, CDR2 SQIVND (reference sequence). V lost 7 bases to trimming and J lost 3 bases, with 13 bases between them. CDR3 nucleotides: TGTGCCAGTAACCCCACAGGGCTCAATCAGCCCCAGCATTTT. This translates into CASNPTGLNQPQHF. The variable domain in full, with the rest retrieved from reference TRBV19 and TRBJ1-5, is DGGITQSPKYLFRKEGQNVTLSCEQNLNHDAMYWYRQDPGQGLRLIYYSQIVNDFQKGDIAEGYSVSREKKESFPLTVTSAQKNPTAFYLCASNPTGLNQPQHFGDGTRLSIL.

The CDR3 is CASSQDRGKLFF. CDR3 DNA: TGTGCCAGCAGTCAGGACAGGGGAAAACTGTTTTTT. V is TRBV6-5 and J is TRBJ1-4, with TRBD1 matching 9 bases. V lost 5 bases to trimming and J lost 10 bases; unmatched junction nucleotides: 2. This CDR3 region has 12 residues. Germline V CDR1 and CDR2: MNHEY, SVGAGI.

This clone was counted between two and nine times. The chain uses TRBV27 and TRBJ2-1; 7 bases match TRBD2. The CDR3 sequence is 15 residues long. Germline lookup yields CDR1 MNHEY and CDR2 SMNVEV (reference sequence). The V and J ends lost 6 bases and 6 bases, in that order; junction bases with no gene match: 11. The CDR3, as DNA: TGTGCCAGCAGATTACCGGGGAGGGATTTCAATGAGCAGTTCTTC. Its translation: CASRLPGRDFNEQFF.

In its sample, this clone was seen a few times. The chain combines TRBV28 with TRBJ2-7; possible D gene TRBD1, 6 bases. The V end lost 2 bases, the J end lost 0 bases, and 11 bases lay between the germline ends. Germline V lookup: CDR1 MDHEN, CDR2 SYDVKM. There are 15 residues in the CDR3. The CDR3 here is CASSLATGVSYEQYF. CDR3 nucleotide sequence: TGTGCCAGCAGTTTAGCGACAGGAGTCTCCTACGAGCAGTACTTC.

This clone appeared a few times. The gene calls are TRBV5-1 and TRBJ1-1, with no clear D. The CDR3 is 12 amino acids. Looked up from germline, CDR1 is SGHRS and CDR2 is YFSETQ. Deletions cut 0 bases from V and 9 bases from J, with 9 bases between. The CDR3 reads CASSLDEGKAFF. DNA of the CDR3: TGCGCCAGCAGCTTGGATGAGGGAAAAGCTTTCTTT.

This clone turned up a few times. The chain is built from TRBV5-1 and TRBJ2-3; D remains ambiguous. This CDR3 contains 11 residues. Germline CDR1 SGHRS, CDR2 YFSETQ. V was trimmed by 4 bases and J by 6 bases, leaving 6 bases between them. The CDR3 reads CASSLGDTQYF. CDR3 coding DNA: TGCGCCAGCAGCCTCGGGGATACGCAGTATTTT.